This note documents a single T cell receptor beta chain sequence. The antigen it recognizes is unknown. No base quality information exists; no much larger clone differs at one position. The entry originates in a study of T cell changes during pregnancy in multiple sclerosis (dated by TCRdb to between 2018 and 2021). In terms of the full investigation: Changes in the T cell repertoire over the course of pregnancy were examined in this study in women with multiple sclerosis.

The germline V gene encodes CDR1 SGHRS and CDR2 YFSETQ. Spanning cysteine to phenylalanine, the CDR3 consists of 14 amino acids. Kept here is only the CDR3 DNA, which spans 42 bases and is read in frame from base 1. Between the V and J ends, shortened by 4 bases and 0 bases respectively, the junction contains 11 bases. The receptor library was made with the immunoSEQ multiplex PCR assay. The immuneACCESS repertoire file appears here via TCRdb, limited to in-frame rearrangements. These files lack a portion of the clones; in checked studies, under half of the deficit traces to unresolved V genes, and the cause of the others is not known. Counted in this sample were 49,000 or so clones; about 91% of them appeared once. Clones ranked in the top ten supply approximately 0.39% of the sample.

Here the sequenced sample was CD4+ T cells from peripheral blood mononuclear cells, taken in the second trimester of pregnancy. The rearranged segments are TRBV5-1 and TRBJ2-7; the D gene is possibly TRBD2, with 6 bases matching. The sequence was obtained from a female donor in good health, enrolled as a control in a pregnancy study. The CDR3 is CASSPEGSSYEQYF. The nucleotides read TGCGCCAGCAGCCCGGAGGGGAGCTCCTACGAGCAGTACTTC.